The 8 T cell receptor beta chains listed next were all sequenced from one sample in a study of T cell responses to AZD1222 COVID-19 vaccine. Using immunoSEQ multiplex PCR, the repertoire was profiled, and TCRdb retains in-frame clones only, with some absent. Counted here are 160,000 or so clones, more than 70% occurring once; the ten biggest clones make up approximately 5.7%. Sample: peripheral blood, taken on day 0 of AZD1222 vaccination. Receptor source: an adult in good health.

Concerning this clone: The same CDR3 is also encoded by other DNA sequences in this sample. The chain recombines TRBV6-5 with TRBJ1-5; 9 bases agree with TRBD1. With 5 bases clipped from V and 4 bases from J, the junction kept 3 bases outside the gene matches. The germline CDR1 and CDR2 sequences are MNHEY and SVGAGI. The CDR3 totals 14 residues. The CDR3 is CASSPGTGNQPQHF. CDR3 bases: TGTGCCAGCAGTCCAGGGACAGGGAATCAGCCCCAGCATTTT.

The chain joins TRBV4-1 to TRBJ1-1; perhaps TRBD1 as D (5 bases). Germline lookup yields CDR1 MGHRA and CDR2 YSYEKL. Trimming shortened V by 3 bases and J by 3 bases, and 17 bases separated the two germline ends. This CDR3 comprises 16 residues. The CDR3 is CASSHDSGRGHTEAFF. The DNA for the CDR3 is TGCGCCAGCAGCCATGACTCAGGGAGAGGCCACACTGAAGCTTTCTTT.

The chain combines TRBV7-9 with TRBJ2-3; a weak D match, TRBD2 (5 bases). Germline assignment: CDR1 SEHNR and CDR2 FQNEAQ (reference sequence). CDR3 size: 13 residues. Trimming removed 1 base from V and 4 bases from J, with 6 bases in between. The DNA for the CDR3 is TGTGCCAGCAGCTTAGTCGGGGCAGATACGCAGTATTTT. Residues: CASSLVGADTQYF.

This chain joins TRBV27 and TRBJ2-1; TRBD2 might be the D (6 bases). Trimming shortened V by 5 bases and J by 2 bases, and 16 bases separated the two germline ends. This CDR3 contains 16 residues. The germline CDR1 and CDR2 sequences are MNHEY and SMNVEV (reference sequence). CDR3 protein: CASSPEAGFPYNEQFF. The CDR3 coding sequence is TGTGCCAGCAGTCCCGAAGCGGGTTTCCCCTACAATGAGCAGTTCTTC.

V usage is TRBV24-1 and J usage is TRBJ2-5, with unresolved D. V was trimmed by 1 base and J by 2 bases, leaving 7 bases between them. The length of the CDR3 is 14 residues. Germline assignment: CDR1 KGHDR and CDR2 SFDVKD. DNA of the CDR3: TGTGCCACCAGTGATTTCGAGGCTCAAGAGACCCAGTACTTC. The encoded protein is CATSDFEAQETQYF.

This chain joins TRBV5-4 and TRBJ2-3; D not certain. The CDR3 runs to 12 residues. CDR1 and CDR2 from the germline V gene are SGHNT and YYREEE (reference sequence). V was trimmed by 2 bases and J by 5 bases, leaving 6 bases between them. The CDR3 sequence is CASSLDGDTQYF. CDR3 sequence (DNA): TGTGCCAGCAGCTTAGACGGAGATACGCAGTATTTT.

The chain uses TRBV4-3 and TRBJ2-7; a weak D match, TRBD1 (7 bases). The CDR3 runs to 14 residues. The V gene lost 4 bases and the J gene lost 2 bases, with 12 bases spanning the gap. Per the germline V gene, CDR1 is LGHNA and CDR2 is YSLEER. CDR3 region: CASSRARGAYEQYF. As DNA, the CDR3 is TGCGCCAGCAGCCGTGCCAGGGGGGCCTACGAGCAGTACTTC.

V is TRBV27 and J is TRBJ1-2; TRBD1 matches 8 bases. After removal of 6 bases from V and 6 bases from J, the junction contained 6 bases not matched to a gene. Germline V gene lookup returns CDR1 MNHEY and CDR2 SMNVEV (reference sequence). The CDR3 consists of 13 residues. The CDR3 protein is CASRDRARDGYTF. As DNA, the CDR3 is TGTGCCAGCAGGGACAGGGCGAGGGATGGCTACACCTTC.